Listed below are T cell receptor beta chains from one sample, sequenced in a study of molecular identifiers for immune sequencing clone quantification. TCRdb re-derived calls from the PCR reads in MiXCR, one entry per CDR3 protein. The sample contains 90,000 or so distinct CDR3 sequences, about 23% of which appear only once. Source material: naive CD8+ T cells from blood, with Jurkat cell RNA spiked in. These receptors were collected from a human donor in good health. Some libraries in this study had Jurkat cell RNA spiked in. The CDR3 runs from the conserved cysteine through the conserved F or W. Each record gives: V gene, J gene, D gene, clone size, CDR3 protein, CDR3 DNA. The D gene is left open where the match is weak. A clone size is listed for some rows: how often the clone was seen (once, few, many), or a class if it is expanded.

V: TRBV6-6; J: TRBJ1-3; D: -; size: -; CDR3: CASSYSVKLAGNTIYF; DNA: TGTGCCAGCAGTTACTCGGTGAAACTGGCTGGGAACACCATATATTTC
V: TRBV20-1; J: TRBJ1-4; D: TRBD1; size: many; CDR3: CSYRGATNEKLFF; DNA: TGCAGTTACAGGGGTGCGACTAATGAAAAACTGTTTTTT
V: TRBV7-9; J: TRBJ2-3; D: -; size: few; CDR3: CASSPPPGTQVGDTQYF; DNA: TGTGCCAGCAGCCCCCCCCCAGGCACTCAAGTTGGAGATACGCAGTATTTT
V: TRBV7-9; J: TRBJ2-7; D: -; size: -; CDR3: CASSLGETYEQYF; DNA: TGTGCCAGCAGCTTAGGGGAGACCTACGAGCAGTACTTC
V: TRBV4-2; J: TRBJ2-7; D: -; size: -; CDR3: CASSQDRFPLGEQYF; DNA: TGTGCCAGCAGCCAAGATAGGTTCCCCTTGGGCGAGCAGTACTTC
V: TRBV6-2/TRBV6-3; J: TRBJ1-5; D: -; size: many; CDR3: CASSYLSQPQHF; DNA: TGTGCCAGCAGTTACCTTTCCCAGCCCCAGCATTTT
V: TRBV4-1; J: TRBJ2-3; D: -; size: many; CDR3: CASSQALWATQYF; DNA: TGCGCCAGCAGCCAAGCGCTTTGGGCTACGCAGTATTTT
V: TRBV18; J: TRBJ2-7; D: -; size: few; CDR3: CASSPPAFYEQYF; DNA: TGTGCCAGCTCACCACCCGCCTTTTACGAGCAGTACTTC
V: TRBV28; J: TRBJ2-7; D: -; size: -; CDR3: CASSLYAGKKRTYEQYF; DNA: TGTGCCAGCAGTTTGTATGCCGGGAAAAAAAGGACCTACGAGCAGTACTTC
V: TRBV29-1; J: TRBJ2-1; D: -; size: many; CDR3: CSVEDPLNTQGPTYNEQFF; DNA: TGCAGCGTTGAAGATCCCCTCAACACACAGGGACCAACCTACAATGAGCAGTTCTTC
V: TRBV4-3; J: TRBJ2-7; D: -; size: many; CDR3: CASSQDEQGVGYEQYF; DNA: TGCGCCAGCAGCCAAGACGAACAGGGAGTTGGCTACGAGCAGTACTTC
V: TRBV9; J: TRBJ2-3; D: TRBD2; size: -; CDR3: CASSSPAGGADTQYF; DNA: TGTGCCAGCAGCTCACCAGCGGGAGGGGCAGATACGCAGTATTTT
V: TRBV19; J: TRBJ2-4; D: -; size: -; CDR3: CASSIGGGLAKNIQYF; DNA: TGTGCCAGTAGTATAGGCGGAGGGCTAGCCAAAAACATTCAGTACTTC
V: TRBV4-1; J: TRBJ2-7; D: TRBD1; size: -; CDR3: CASSPLDGQGYEQYF; DNA: TGCGCCAGCAGCCCCCTCGACGGACAGGGCTACGAGCAGTACTTC
V: TRBV6-2/TRBV6-3; J: TRBJ2-1; D: TRBD2; size: -; CDR3: CASSLQTSGGAGDEQFF; DNA: TGTGCCAGCAGCCTCCAGACTAGCGGGGGGGCGGGAGATGAGCAGTTCTTC
V: TRBV29-1; J: TRBJ2-5; D: TRBD1; size: many; CDR3: CSVDPTGETQYF; DNA: TGCAGCGTTGACCCGACAGGGGAGACCCAGTACTTC
V: TRBV13; J: TRBJ1-3; D: -; size: few; CDR3: CASSLRIGNTIYF; DNA: TGTGCCAGCAGCTTAAGGATTGGAAACACCATATATTTT
V: TRBV20-1; J: TRBJ2-1; D: TRBD2; size: -; CDR3: CSARDGEWASGRGDEQFF; DNA: TGCAGTGCTAGAGATGGGGAGTGGGCTAGCGGGAGGGGTGATGAGCAGTTCTTC
V: TRBV7-9; J: TRBJ1-4; D: -; size: -; CDR3: CASSLSPATNEKLFF; DNA: TGTGCCAGCAGCTTATCACCCGCAACTAATGAAAAACTGTTTTTT
V: TRBV6-6; J: TRBJ1-3; D: -; size: many; CDR3: CASTQTVDHSGNTIYF; DNA: TGTGCCAGCACCCAAACGGTGGACCACTCTGGAAACACCATATATTTT
V: TRBV10-3; J: TRBJ2-7; D: -; size: many; CDR3: CAIRKDSYEQYF; DNA: TGTGCCATCAGAAAAGACAGCTACGAGCAGTACTTC
V: TRBV6-5; J: TRBJ2-1; D: TRBD1; size: -; CDR3: CASSYEGQSYNEQSF; DNA: TGTGCCAGCAGTTACGAGGGACAGTCATACAATGAGCAGTCCTTC
V: TRBV29-1; J: TRBJ2-3; D: TRBD2; size: many; CDR3: CSVEPSGGDTQYF; DNA: TGCAGCGTTGAACCTAGCGGGGGAGATACGCAGTATTTT
V: TRBV27; J: TRBJ2-7; D: -; size: few; CDR3: CASSFSSAYEQYF; DNA: TGTGCCAGCAGTTTTTCTTCCGCCTACGAGCAGTACTTC
V: TRBV4-1; J: TRBJ2-3; D: -; size: -; CDR3: CASSLLDLHIDTQYF; DNA: TGCGCCAGCAGCCTCCTCGACTTACACATAGATACGCAGTATTTT
V: TRBV28; J: TRBJ2-7; D: -; size: -; CDR3: CASRPWAGTYEQYF; DNA: TGTGCCAGCAGGCCCTGGGCAGGTACCTACGAGCAGTACTTC
V: TRBV11-2; J: TRBJ1-1; D: -; size: many; CDR3: CASSLYGEAFF; DNA: TGTGCCAGCAGCTTATATGGGGAAGCTTTCTTT
V: TRBV11-2; J: TRBJ2-7; D: -; size: many; CDR3: CASSLGQGIDEQYF; DNA: TGTGCCAGCAGCTTGGGGCAGGGCATCGACGAGCAGTACTTC
V: TRBV20-1; J: TRBJ2-7; D: TRBD2; size: -; CDR3: CSARVLAGAYEQYF; DNA: TGCAGTGCTAGAGTACTAGCGGGAGCCTACGAGCAGTACTTC
V: TRBV7-2; J: TRBJ2-7; D: -; size: many; CDR3: CASSADSTYEQYF; DNA: TGTGCCAGCAGCGCCGACTCTACCTACGAGCAGTACTTC
V: TRBV6-5; J: TRBJ2-7; D: TRBD2; size: -; CDR3: CASSYSASGLTYEQYF; DNA: TGTGCCAGCAGTTACTCGGCTAGCGGTCTGACCTACGAGCAGTACTTC
V: TRBV9; J: TRBJ2-3; D: -; size: many; CDR3: CASSPRVGGVSFSDTQYF; DNA: TGTGCCAGCAGCCCCCGTGTGGGGGGAGTAAGTTTTTCAGATACGCAGTATTTT
V: TRBV6-1; J: TRBJ1-4; D: TRBD1; size: -; CDR3: CARHPGTGDDGKLFF; DNA: TGTGCCCGCCATCCCGGGACAGGGGACGATGGAAAACTGTTTTTT
V: TRBV27; J: TRBJ2-7; D: -; size: -; CDR3: CASGYAQYF; DNA: TGTGCCAGCGGATACGCGCAGTACTTC